A selection of T cell receptor beta chains follows, all from one sample in a study of T cell clones after liver transplantation. This table comes from immunoSEQ multiplex PCR, and its TCRdb copy is limited to in-frame clones, with some not included. The sample contains 85,000 to 110,000 clones, around 84% of which appear only once. Sequenced material: CD4+ T cells from blood, taken roughly 50 months after liver transplant. These receptor sequences come from a human patient who received a liver transplant. Some T cells may have come from the graft donor. CDR3s include the opening cysteine and the closing phenylalanine or tryptophan. Fields, in order: J gene, V gene, CDR3 protein.

>TRBJ1-4|TRBV4-3
CASSQAPGEVEKLFF
>TRBJ1-1|TRBV7-2
CASSLAVPNTEAFF
>TRBJ1-2|TRBV7-2
CASSLVKGGYGYTF
>TRBJ1-1|TRBV5-5
CASSLLPNTEAFF
>TRBJ2-7|TRBV5-4
CASSLAPVRLRHIEQYF
>TRBJ1-2|TRBV7-8
CASSLKASKVYGYTF
>TRBJ1-1|TRBV20-1
CSYPLNTEAFF
>TRBJ1-1|TRBV5-1
CASSLARGTTTGAEAFF
>TRBJ1-2|TRBV5-1
CASSLDVAYGYTF
>TRBJ2-7|TRBV4-2
CASSQEAGGPFEQYF
>TRBJ2-2|TRBV7-9
CASSKGGHLGGELFF
>TRBJ1-1|TRBV5-1
CASSSQQAPNTEAFF
>TRBJ2-3|TRBV6-5
CASSEGNRDTQYF